Presented here are 27 T cell receptor beta chains from one specimen sequenced in a study of PD-1 blockade in classical Hodgkin lymphoma. Relapses following autologous stem cell transplantation were seen in all patients, with brentuximab vedotin exposure varying. Sequencing used immunoSEQ multiplex PCR; TCRdb keeps in-frame clones, though not all of them. Of 30,000 to 45,000 clones in the sample, about 89% were seen once. The specimen was peripheral blood mononuclear cells (PBMCs), collected at baseline. These TCRs come from a human donor with classical Hodgkin lymphoma.

V usage is TRBV5-1 and J usage is TRBJ2-7; D gene unclear. With 0 bases removed from V and 8 bases from J, the gap between germline ends came to 18 bases. The CDR3 extends over 15 amino acids. In germline, CDR1 is SGHRS, CDR2 YFSETQ. The CDR3 DNA sequence: TGCGCCAGCAGCTTGGACCCACCGAGCCCTCCCAAGCAGTACTTC. This translates into CASSLDPPSPPKQYF.

The rearrangement joins TRBV28 to TRBJ2-5, with D tentatively TRBD1 (7 bases). V was cut by 1 base and J by 2 bases, with 8 bases left in between. CDR3 size: 14 residues. Per the germline V gene, CDR1 is MDHEN and CDR2 is SYDVKM. The CDR3 DNA reads TGTGCCAGCAGTTTATCAGGGGGGCAAGAGACCCAGTACTTC. It yields the protein CASSLSGGQETQYF.

The CDR3 DNA is TGTGCCAGCAGCCATCTACAGGGTGGGGTCTACGAGCAGTACTTC. As protein: CASSHLQGGVYEQYF. The chain is built from TRBV4-2 and TRBJ2-7, with a weak D call TRBD1 (6 bases). Looked up from germline, CDR1 is LGHNA and CDR2 is YNFKEQ. This CDR3 is 15 amino acids long. Trimming pared 3 bases from V and 3 bases from J, leaving 15 bases between.

The rearrangement joins TRBV5-4 to TRBJ2-7; TRBD1 is a possible D gene (6 bases). Germline assignment: CDR1 SGHNT and CDR2 YYREEE (reference sequence). Trimming cost V 3 bases and J 3 bases, with 10 bases left between them. The CDR3 spans 13 residues. CDR3 amino acids: CASSSQDSYEQYF. The CDR3 nucleotides read TGTGCCAGCAGCTCCCAGGACAGCTACGAGCAGTACTTC.

This clone was seen only a few times. Here the CDR3 reads CASSLASGGTDTQYF. As DNA, the CDR3 is TGCGCCAGCAGCTTGGCCTCGGGGGGCACAGATACGCAGTATTTT. The rearrangement joins TRBV5-1 to TRBJ2-3, with a tentative D call TRBD2 (6 bases). This CDR3 has 15 amino acids. V gave up 0 bases and J gave up 1 base, with 9 bases separating them. CDR1 is SGHRS, CDR2 YFSETQ, per germline.

The table lists this clone with a count of one. The chain has TRBV9 and TRBJ2-1, with 13 bases matching TRBD2. The CDR3 covers 15 residues. Unmatched junction bases numbered 1, after V lost 2 bases and J lost 5 bases. Per the germline V gene, CDR1 is SGDLS and CDR2 is YYNGEE. The CDR3 bases are TGTGCCAGCAGCGTGGGACTAGCGGGACACAATGAGCAGTTCTTC. This gives the protein CASSVGLAGHNEQFF.

The rearrangement uses TRBV6-6 and TRBJ1-1; D possibly corresponds to TRBD1 (5 bases). Trimming stripped 0 bases from V and 1 base from J, with 6 bases between. Germline CDR1 reads MNHNY; CDR2 reads SVGAGI (reference sequence). The CDR3 contains 14 residues. The DNA for the CDR3 is TGTGCCAGCAGTTACTCGGGGGGGAACACTGAAGCTTTCTTT. It encodes CASSYSGGNTEAFF.

The chain uses TRBV15 and TRBJ1-1; no definite D call. This CDR3 comprises 14 residues. Germline CDR1 reads LNHNV; CDR2 reads YYDKDF (reference sequence). V was cut by 1 base and J by 2 bases, with 8 bases left in between. The CDR3 DNA reads as TGTGCCACCAGCAGAGGGTGGGGAAACACTGAAGCTTTCTTT. This codes for CATSRGWGNTEAFF.

This rearrangement joins TRBV5-1 to TRBJ2-1, with TRBD2 as a possible D gene (6 bases). Trimming shortened V by 6 bases and J by 4 bases, and 14 bases separated the two germline ends. Germline-derived CDR1 and CDR2 are SGHRS and YFSETQ. This CDR3 region has 14 residues. In DNA form, the CDR3 reads TGCGCCAGCAAACTAAGCGGGCCGTACAATGAGCAGTTCTTC. It specifies CASKLSGPYNEQFF.

V usage is TRBV6-6 and J usage is TRBJ1-2; 10 nucleotides line up with TRBD1. The CDR3 covers 14 residues. Germline lookup yields CDR1 MNHNY and CDR2 SVGAGI (reference sequence). V lost 5 bases and J lost 8; bases outside the gene matches: 8. The CDR3 loop is CASSRTLDRGGYTF. The CDR3 DNA follows: TGTGCCAGCAGTCGAACTCTGGACAGGGGGGGCTACACCTTC.

The chain carries TRBV2 and TRBJ2-1, with 13 positions matching TRBD2. Germline V gives CDR1 SNHLY, CDR2 FYNNEI. Trimming at V came to 7 bases and at J to 9 bases, leaving 15 bases not matched to a gene. The length of the CDR3 is 17 residues. CDR3 DNA: TGTGCCAGCATTAACCAACTAGCGGGGGGGCCCCGCGGTGAGCAGTTCTTC. Protein sequence: CASINQLAGGPRGEQFF.

The rearrangement uses TRBV10-3 and TRBJ1-2, with D perhaps TRBD1 (5 bases). V was clipped by 4 bases and J by 3 bases, with 18 bases between them. Germline CDR1 and CDR2: ENHRY and SYGVKD. This CDR3 is built from 16 residues. The CDR3 is CAISGAWGGLDYGYTF. CDR3 in DNA: TGTGCCATCAGTGGAGCCTGGGGGGGTCTGGACTATGGCTACACCTTC.

V and J are TRBV27 and TRBJ2-5, with a weak D call TRBD2 (6 bases). This CDR3 is 15 amino acids long. The V gene's germline CDR1 is MNHEY and CDR2 SMNVEV (reference sequence). The ends were cut back, 7 bases at V and 5 bases at J, with 20 bases in the middle. The CDR3 sequence is CASTPAGSPPETQYF. In nucleotides, the CDR3 is TGTGCCAGCACCCCAGCGGGCTCCCCCCCTGAGACCCAGTACTTC.

The V call is TRBV18, the J call TRBJ1-2; maybe TRBD1 (6 bases). Trimming pared 3 bases from V and 2 bases from J, leaving 10 bases between. This CDR3 is 14 amino acids long. Germline assignment: CDR1 KGHSH and CDR2 LQKENI. This CDR3 reads CASSPTGANYGYTF. For the CDR3, the DNA is TGTGCCAGCTCACCGACAGGAGCGAACTATGGCTACACCTTC.

The genes are TRBV7-8 and TRBJ2-3, with TRBD2 matching over 9 bases. The CDR3 has 16 residues. The ends lost 4 bases at V and 0 bases at J; junction bases unmatched: 5. Looked up from germline, CDR1 is SGHVS and CDR2 is FQNEAQ. This chain's CDR3 is CASSSKRGASTDTQYF. CDR3 coding DNA: TGTGCCAGCAGCTCCAAGCGGGGGGCGAGCACAGATACGCAGTATTTT.

The V gene is TRBV4-2, the J gene TRBJ2-5, with 8 bases identical to TRBD1. The V gene's germline CDR1 is LGHNA and CDR2 YNFKEQ. This CDR3 is 14 amino acids long. V was clipped by 4 bases and J by 5 bases; unmatched bases: 6. CDR3 coding DNA: TGTGCCAGCAGCCCGCAGACAGGGGAGGAGACCCAGTACTTC. Translating it yields CASSPQTGEETQYF.

This chain connects TRBV12-5 to TRBJ1-3; D may be TRBD1 (5 bases). CDR3 length: 14 amino acids. Trimming cost V 5 bases and J 2 bases, with 10 bases left between them. CDR1 is LGHNT, CDR2 FRNRAP, per germline. As DNA, the CDR3 is TGTGCTAGTGGTCCCCCAGGGACTGGAAACACCATATATTTT. Amino acids: CASGPPGTGNTIYF.

The chain employs TRBV28 and TRBJ2-3; D possibly corresponds to TRBD1 (6 bases). The CDR3 has 17 amino acids. Trimming cost V 2 bases and J 6 bases, with 21 bases left between them. CDR1 is MDHEN and CDR2 is SYDVKM in the germline V gene. The CDR3 coding sequence is TGTGCCAGCAGTTTAAGTGGGACACGGTCCGAACAGGATACGCAGTATTTT. It is translated as CASSLSGTRSEQDTQYF.

V usage is TRBV19 and J usage is TRBJ2-1; maybe TRBD2 (6 bases). This CDR3 region has 13 residues. Deletions cut 2 bases from V and 7 bases from J, with 9 bases between. Per germline, CDR1 LNHDA and CDR2 SQIVND (reference sequence). The DNA for the CDR3 is TGTGCCAGTAGTATAAGCGGAGGGAATGAGCAGTTCTTC. Protein sequence: CASSISGGNEQFF.

This chain links TRBV28 with TRBJ2-7, with 13 nucleotides matching TRBD2. This CDR3 is 16 amino acids long. V was pared by 4 bases and J by 6 bases, with 9 bases of the junction left unmatched. The germline CDR1 and CDR2 sequences are MDHEN and SYDVKM. CDR3 sequence reads: CASSSYWGTSGTEQYF. CDR3 coding DNA: TGTGCCAGCAGTTCGTACTGGGGGACTAGCGGGACCGAGCAGTACTTC.

The chain has TRBV7-9 and TRBJ1-1; 7 nucleotides agree with TRBD1. This CDR3 is built from 13 residues. Trimming at V came to 5 bases and at J to 5 bases, leaving 5 bases not matched to a gene. Looked up from germline, CDR1 is SEHNR and CDR2 is FQNEAQ (reference sequence). The CDR3 DNA reads as TGTGCCAGCAGCATCCGGGACAGAACTGAAGCTTTCTTT. As protein: CASSIRDRTEAFF. The full variable domain, in which reference TRBV7-9 and TRBJ1-1 provide the parts outside the CDR3, is DTGVSQNPRHKITKRGQNVTFRCDPISEHNRLYWYRQTLGQGPEFLTYFQNEAQLEKSRLLSDRFSAERPKGSFSTLEIQRTEQGDSAMYLCASSIRDRTEAFFGQGTRLTVV.

The CDR3 protein is CASSPSEDRRSYEQYF. The CDR3 nucleotides are TGTGCCAGCAGTCCATCGGAGGACAGGAGGTCCTACGAGCAGTACTTC. The genes are TRBV28 and TRBJ2-7; 7 nucleotides align to TRBD1. CDR1 MDHEN and CDR2 SYDVKM come from the germline V gene. J gave up 1 base and V 5 bases, and 11 bases lay outside the gene matches. This CDR3 has 16 residues.

In nucleotides, the CDR3 is TGCGCCAGCAGCTTCGACAGGGGGCGCGATACGCAGTATTTT. It yields the protein CASSFDRGRDTQYF. The chain couples TRBV5-1 to TRBJ2-3, with 10 bases aligning to TRBD1. After removal of 2 bases from V and 6 bases from J, the junction contained 3 bases not matched to a gene. Germline values: CDR1 SGHRS, CDR2 YFSETQ. The CDR3 totals 14 residues.

This chain uses TRBV5-8 with TRBJ2-5, with TRBD1 matching over 7 bases. CDR3 length: 16 residues. J lost 3 bases, V lost 4 bases, and 12 bases had no gene match. Germline-derived CDR1 and CDR2 are SGHTS and YDEGEE. Here the CDR3 reads CASSRRGLGEEETQYF. In nucleotides, the CDR3 is TGTGCCAGCAGCCGTAGGGGGCTAGGTGAGGAAGAGACCCAGTACTTC.

The rearrangement links TRBV7-2 to TRBJ2-3, with TRBD2 matching over 10 bases. The length of the CDR3 is 16 residues. J gave up 6 bases and V 5 bases, and 11 bases lay outside the gene matches. CDR1 SGHTA and CDR2 FQGNSA come from the germline V gene. Here the CDR3 DNA reads TGTGCCAGCAGCAGAAGCGGGGGGGCTTTGTCGGATACGCAGTATTTT. Its translation: CASSRSGGALSDTQYF. Combining the CDR3 with reference TRBV7-2 and TRBJ2-3 gives the whole variable domain GAGVSQSPSNKVTEKGKDVELRCDPISGHTALYWYRQSLGQGLEFLIYFQGNSAPDKSGLPSDRFSAERTGGSVSTLTIQRTQQEDSAVYLCASSRSGGALSDTQYFGPGTRLTVL.

In this sample, this clone turned up once. This chain connects TRBV19 to TRBJ2-5, with TRBD1 matching over 7 bases. The CDR3 sequence is 14 residues long. The trim removed 6 bases at V and 10 bases at J, leaving 14 bases unmatched. Germline values: CDR1 LNHDA, CDR2 SQIVND (reference sequence). The CDR3 is CASSLSPGTALQYF. The CDR3 region has the DNA TGTGCCAGTAGCCTTAGTCCCGGGACAGCTCTCCAGTACTTC.

The chain is built from TRBV29-1 and TRBJ1-1; D unresolved. The CDR3 is made up of 13 amino acids. V lost 8 bases to trimming and J lost 6 bases, with 19 bases between them. Per germline, CDR1 SQVTM and CDR2 ANQGSEA. CDR3 residues: CSPYDVPRAEAFF. The DNA of the CDR3 is TGCAGCCCCTACGACGTGCCGCGCGCTGAAGCTTTCTTT.